Each of the 25 T cell receptor beta chains below was sequenced from the same sample in a study of post-analysis software for immune sequencing data. The antigens these receptors bind are not known. Study-wide findings and caveats: Compared with controls, patients had more of roughly five TRBV segments, including TRBV5-6, TRBV5-1 and TRBV20-1.

Prepared TCR beta cDNA libraries contained unique molecular identifiers. TCRdb re-called the PCR reads with MiXCR, one entry per CDR3 protein. The data contain about 430,000 distinct CDR3 sequences, more than 30% of them singletons. Sequencing was done on a sample of blood. The source is a girl aged 2 to 9 with multiple sclerosis.

The chain uses TRBV7-6 and TRBJ2-7; tentative D call: TRBD1 (6 bases). The V and J ends lost 3 bases and 3 bases respectively, with 15 bases between them. Germline V gives CDR1 SGHVS, CDR2 FNYEAQ. CDR3 length equals 15 residues. CDR3 region: CASSFASGQFYEQYF. The CDR3 bases are TGTGCCAGCAGCTTTGCCTCCGGACAGTTCTACGAGCAGTACTTC.

In this sample, this clonotype turned up once. This chain connects TRBV28 to TRBJ1-5, with D unclear. Germline CDR1 is MDHEN and CDR2 is SYDVKM. V was cut by 2 bases and J by 9 bases, with 8 bases left in between. This CDR3 is built from 12 residues. The CDR3, as DNA: TGTGCCAGCAGTTTAGGTCATCGGCCCCAGCATTTT. Protein product: CASSLGHRPQHF.

The chain combines TRBV4-1 with TRBJ2-7; D may be TRBD1 (5 bases). V was trimmed by 4 bases and J by 0 bases, leaving 10 bases between them. The CDR3 is made up of 14 amino acids. Per the germline V gene, CDR1 is MGHRA and CDR2 is YSYEKL. The CDR3 DNA sequence: TGCGCCAGCAGCCGCAGGGTTTCCTCCTACGAGCAGTACTTC. It yields the protein CASSRRVSSYEQYF.

The chain employs TRBV25-1 and TRBJ2-6; TRBD1 matches at 9 bases. CDR1 MGHDK and CDR2 SYGVNS come from the germline V gene. The ends lost 4 bases at V and 2 bases at J; junction bases unmatched: 6. The CDR3 length is 17 residues. This chain's CDR3 is CASSGTGGLAGANVLTF. The CDR3 DNA reads TGTGCCAGCAGTGGTACAGGGGGCTTAGCTGGGGCCAACGTCCTGACTTTC.

This clonotype was seen more than once but under ten times. The chain uses TRBV12-3 or TRBV12-4 and TRBJ2-6; 9 bases fit TRBD1. This CDR3 is built from 17 residues. V was pared by 4 bases and J by 2 bases, with 6 bases of the junction left unmatched. Here the CDR3 reads CASSSTGTGTGANVLTF. The CDR3 DNA is TGTGCCAGCAGTTCAACCGGGACAGGGACTGGGGCCAACGTCCTGACTTTC.

Only one count was recorded for this clonotype. A much larger clone lies a single base off, so this may be a read error. This chain links TRBV5-8 with TRBJ2-5; D is unclear. V lost 0 bases to trimming and J lost 11 bases, with 14 bases between them. Germline assignment: CDR1 SGHTS and CDR2 YDEGEE. The length of the CDR3 is 13 residues. The CDR3 sequence is CASSLASDNEQYF. The DNA of the CDR3 is TGTGCCAGCAGCTTGGCCTCAGACAATGAGCAGTACTTC.

The rearrangement links TRBV25-1 to TRBJ2-2, with 7 bases fitting TRBD1. The germline V gene encodes CDR1 MGHDK and CDR2 SYGVNS. The ends lost 4 bases at V and 4 bases at J; junction bases unmatched: 6. CDR3 length equals 15 residues. CDR3 in amino acids: CASSGQGSGTGELFF. The CDR3 region has the DNA TGTGCCAGCAGTGGACAGGGTTCAGGCACCGGGGAGCTGTTTTTT.

This chain links TRBV30 with TRBJ1-6; D might be TRBD1 (5 bases). Per the germline V gene, CDR1 is GTSNPN and CDR2 is SVGIG (reference sequence). CDR3 length equals 12 residues. Trimming pared 2 bases from V and 12 bases from J, leaving 11 bases between. The CDR3: CAWSSGGGPLHF. The CDR3 DNA reads as TGTGCCTGGAGTTCCGGGGGGGGACCCCTCCACTTT.

The chain couples TRBV20-1 to TRBJ1-5; perhaps TRBD1 as D (5 bases). The germline V and J ends were trimmed by 5 bases and 2 bases, with 16 bases remaining between them. Germline values: CDR1 DFQATT, CDR2 SNEGSKA (reference sequence). This CDR3 comprises 15 residues. For the CDR3, the DNA is TGCAGTGCTGGACGGGACCAGGTGGGCAATCAGCCCCAGCATTTT. It yields the protein CSAGRDQVGNQPQHF.

This clonotype showed up just a few times. The CDR3 DNA is TGTGCCAGCAGCTTAGAAGGGACTGGGACCTACGAGCAGTACTTC. Translating it yields CASSLEGTGTYEQYF. V and J are TRBV7-6 and TRBJ2-7; possible D gene TRBD2, 6 bases. Trimming stripped 1 base from V and 2 bases from J, with 12 bases between. CDR3 length equals 15 residues. The germline V gene has CDR1 SGHVS and CDR2 FNYEAQ.

The chain carries TRBV7-9 and TRBJ2-3; D call uncertain. The CDR3 length is 15 residues. V dropped 5 bases and J dropped 1 base, with 13 bases sitting between them. CDR1 is SEHNR and CDR2 is FQNEAQ in the germline V gene (reference sequence). In DNA form, the CDR3 reads TGTGCCAGCAGCCCCGTCGGCGCCCGCACAGATACGCAGTATTTT. Translating it yields CASSPVGARTDTQYF.

This clonotype was seen only a few times. The chain combines TRBV20-1 with TRBJ2-4; D is perhaps TRBD1 or TRBD2 (5 bases each). The germline V gene encodes CDR1 DFQATT and CDR2 SNEGSKA (reference sequence). The CDR3 runs to 15 residues. The CDR3 sequence is CSAHQAGTAKNIQYF. Here the CDR3 DNA reads TGCAGCGCGCACCAGGCTGGGACAGCCAAAAACATTCAGTACTTC.

This clonotype has only a few counts. The chain carries TRBV12-3 or TRBV12-4 and TRBJ2-7; 8 bases are a match to TRBD2. The DNA end lines up better with TRBJ2-5; the J call may be wrong. The length of the CDR3 is 14 residues. The CDR3 DNA sequence: TGTGCCAGCAGTTACGGGGGGGTTGGTGAGACCCAGTACTTC. It is translated as CASSYGGVGETQYF.

With respect to this clonotype: The junction departs from germline at one end; a sequencing error may be responsible. This sequence joins TRBV5-6 and TRBJ2-6; tentatively, D is TRBD1 or TRBD2 (5 bases each). Germline CDR1 reads SGHDT; CDR2 reads YYEEEE. The CDR3 sequence is 16 residues long. The CDR3 nucleotides are TGTGCCAGCAGCTTGGGTCGCGGGCCTGGGGCCGACGTCCTGACTTTC. Protein sequence: CASSLGRGPGADVLTF.

To note about this clonotype: At one boundary the junction diverges from the germline segment, which might be a read error. The gene calls are TRBV6-5 and TRBJ2-3; 8 bases match TRBD2. Germline CDR1 is MNHEY and CDR2 is SVGAGI. The CDR3 has 15 amino acids. The CDR3 loop reads CASSFSGAEADMQYF. In nucleotides, the CDR3 is TGTGCCAGCAGCTTTAGCGGGGCCGAGGCAGATATGCAGTATTTT.

This clonotype was counted only a few times. The chain is built from TRBV10-3 and TRBJ1-2; 9 positions agree with TRBD1. CDR3 length equals 13 residues. The V and J ends lost 5 bases and 7 bases, in that order; junction bases with no gene match: 5. CDR1 and CDR2 (germline): ENHRY, SYGVKD. CDR3 in amino acids: CAISWDRDAGYTF. CDR3 nucleotides: TGTGCCATCAGTTGGGACAGGGACGCTGGCTACACCTTC.

This clonotype occurred once. The chain has TRBV6-2 or TRBV6-3 and TRBJ1-1; no definite D call. V lost 2 bases to trimming and J lost 7 bases, with 5 bases between them. The CDR3 is 11 amino acids. Germline values: CDR1 MNHEY, CDR2 SVGEGT. The CDR3 region is CASSYVGEAFF. As DNA, the CDR3 is TGTGCCAGCAGTTACGTGGGTGAAGCTTTCTTT.

The chain has TRBV6-2 or TRBV6-3 and TRBJ1-5, with D unclear. V shed 6 bases and J shed 0 bases, with 9 bases lying between them. The CDR3 is 14 amino acids. Germline values: CDR1 MNHEY, CDR2 SVGEGT. CDR3 amino acids: CASRGDYSNQPQHF. CDR3 DNA: TGTGCCAGCAGGGGAGATTATAGCAATCAGCCCCAGCATTTT.

The chain links TRBV20-1 to TRBJ2-3, with 11 bases fitting TRBD2. Germline-derived CDR1 and CDR2 are DFQATT and SNEGSKA (reference sequence). The CDR3 length is 16 residues. V lost 3 bases, J lost 1 base, and 6 bases stayed unmatched. CDR3 sequence (DNA): TGCAGTGCTAGGACCCTAGCGGGGGGCCGCACAGATACGCAGTATTTT. Translating gives CSARTLAGGRTDTQYF.

The J gene is TRBJ2-1, the V gene TRBV29-1, with D possibly matching TRBD1 (6 bases). Trimming shortened V by 3 bases and J by 0 bases, and 18 bases separated the two germline ends. CDR1 and CDR2 from the germline V gene are SQVTM and ANQGSEA. The CDR3 consists of 17 residues. CDR3 bases: TGCAGCGTTGATCGGAGGAGGCAGGGGTCCTCCTACAATGAGCAGTTCTTC. This codes for CSVDRRRQGSSYNEQFF.

The genes are TRBV4-1 and TRBJ2-5, with unresolved D. There are 16 residues in the CDR3. The germline gives CDR1 MGHRA, CDR2 YSYEKL. Trimming took 2 bases from V and 1 from J, leaving 14 bases between them. CDR3 nucleotides: TGCGCCAGCAGCCAACTGCCCCAGACACCCCAAGAGACCCAGTACTTC. It encodes CASSQLPQTPQETQYF.

In its sample, this clonotype was seen once. CDR3 region: CSASRRGPSYEQYF. CDR3 sequence (DNA): TGCAGTGCTAGCCGTAGGGGCCCCTCCTACGAGCAGTACTTC. This chain joins TRBV20-1 and TRBJ2-7, with a weak D call TRBD1 (5 bases). The V end was cut by 3 bases, the J end by 0 bases, with 12 bases between. The CDR3 length is 14 residues. The germline CDR1 and CDR2 sequences are DFQATT and SNEGSKA (reference sequence).

The V call is TRBV5-1, the J call TRBJ1-2; 9 positions agree with TRBD1. CDR1 and CDR2 from the germline V gene are SGHRS and YFSETQ. The CDR3 totals 16 residues. V lost 5 bases, J lost 2 bases, and 10 bases stayed unmatched. Here the CDR3 reads CASRGQGPYLNYGYTF. The CDR3 nucleotides are TGCGCCAGCAGGGGACAGGGACCCTACCTAAACTATGGCTACACCTTC.

In its sample, this clonotype was seen a few times. The junction does not match germline at one end; this may be a read error. The chain carries TRBV20-1 and TRBJ2-7, with D maybe TRBD1 (6 bases). The CDR3 length is 13 residues. Germline CDR1 reads DFQATT; CDR2 reads SNEGSKA (reference sequence). The CDR3 nucleotides are TGCAATGCTAGACCAGGGGTCGCGTACGAGCAGTACTTC. Residues: CNARPGVAYEQYF.

The sample holds a few counts of this clonotype. V is TRBV5-5 and J is TRBJ2-7; D may be TRBD1 or TRBD2 (6 bases each). Trimming pared 6 bases from V and 4 bases from J, leaving 20 bases between. The CDR3 consists of 15 residues. Per germline, CDR1 SGHKS and CDR2 YYEKEE (reference sequence). CDR3 DNA: TGTGCCAGCACGGAAGGGGGAAGACTAGTGTACGAGCAGTACTTC. Protein sequence: CASTEGGRLVYEQYF.